Presented here are 31 T cell receptor beta chains from one specimen sequenced in a study of T cell repertoires in cytomegalovirus infection. TCRdb reanalysed the reads using MiXCR and keeps one entry per CDR3 protein. The sample lists 80,000 to 95,000 distinct CDR3 sequences; 25% to 30% were seen once. For these TCRs, the target antigens are not known. The sample here was CD8+ T cells from cultured PBMCs, taken from culture after CMV antigen stimulation. The receptors shown here come from a human donor in good health (CMV status not recorded). Some clones in this sample may be carry-over from other donors' samples.

V and J are TRBV7-9 and TRBJ1-3; no clear D. V gave up 4 bases and J gave up 3 bases, with 10 bases separating them. CDR1 is SEHNR, CDR2 FQNEAQ, per germline (reference sequence). The CDR3 runs to 14 residues. Here the CDR3 reads CASSWPTIGNTIYF. The CDR3 coding sequence is TGTGCCAGCAGCTGGCCGACAATTGGAAACACCATATATTTT.

This clonotype has a count of ten or more. This chain joins TRBV6-1 and TRBJ2-7; D is unresolved. The V end was cut by 2 bases, the J end by 5 bases, with 19 bases between. CDR1 MNHNS and CDR2 SASEGT come from the germline V gene. The CDR3 runs to 16 residues. CDR3 loop: CASSELSQASFNEQYF. DNA for the CDR3: TGTGCCAGCAGTGAACTAAGTCAGGCAAGTTTTAACGAGCAGTACTTC.

This sequence joins TRBV4-1 and TRBJ2-5; 11 nucleotides match TRBD2. This CDR3 has 19 amino acids. J was trimmed by 1 base and V by 4 bases; bases with no gene match: 14. Germline-derived CDR1 and CDR2 are MGHRA and YSYEKL. The CDR3 protein is CASSRRLAGPPLGQETQYF. DNA for the CDR3: TGCGCCAGCAGCCGACGACTAGCGGGGCCGCCTTTGGGCCAAGAGACCCAGTACTTC.

V usage is TRBV6-5 and J usage is TRBJ2-3; D is unclear. The CDR3 covers 11 residues. Germline values: CDR1 MNHEY, CDR2 SVGAGI. The ends were cut back, 10 bases at V and 7 bases at J, with 12 bases in the middle. CDR3 residues: CATYYSNTQYF. CDR3 in DNA: TGTGCCACTTACTATTCGAATACGCAGTATTTT.

J is TRBJ2-3 and V is TRBV28; 9 positions match TRBD1. The CDR3 extends over 16 amino acids. The V segment lost 4 bases and the J segment 4 bases; nucleotides outside the gene matches: 9. The V gene's germline CDR1 is MDHEN and CDR2 SYDVKM. The CDR3 sequence: CASSSGQGSGADTQYF. As DNA, the CDR3 is TGTGCCAGCAGTTCGGGACAGGGCTCTGGTGCAGATACGCAGTATTTT. Looking up the rest from reference TRBV28 and TRBJ2-3 gives the full variable domain: DVKVTQSSRYLVKRTGEKVFLECVQDMDHENMFWYRQDPGLGLRLIYFSYDVKMKEKGDIPEGYSVSREKKERFSLILESASTNQTSMYLCASSSGQGSGADTQYFGPGTRLTVL.

This chain joins TRBV7-6 and TRBJ1-6, with 7 positions matching TRBD1. Germline CDR1 SGHVS, CDR2 FNYEAQ. V shed 5 bases, J shed 7 bases, and the junction held 5 bases outside the gene matches. The CDR3 consists of 14 residues. CDR3 region: CASSPDRSNSPLHF. The CDR3 DNA follows: TGTGCCAGCAGCCCGGACAGGTCGAATTCACCCCTCCACTTT.

This clonotype came up a few times. The chain combines TRBV19 with TRBJ1-1; no clear D gene. This CDR3 is built from 13 residues. CDR1 LNHDA and CDR2 SQIVND come from the germline V gene (reference sequence). The germline V and J ends were trimmed by 3 bases and 0 bases, with 5 bases remaining between them. CDR3 region: CASSMALNTEAFF. The CDR3 DNA is TGTGCCAGTAGTATGGCATTGAACACTGAAGCTTTCTTT.

This clonotype was detected ten times or more. This chain connects TRBV2 to TRBJ2-2, with 10 positions matching TRBD2. V trimming: 6 bases; J trimming: 4 bases; junction bases outside the gene matches: 2. CDR1 is SNHLY, CDR2 FYNNEI, per germline. This CDR3 is 14 amino acids long. CDR3 protein: CASRGLASTGELFF. The CDR3 DNA reads as TGTGCCAGCAGGGGACTAGCGAGCACCGGGGAGCTGTTTTTT.

The chain employs TRBV6-5 and TRBJ1-1; D uncertain. Trimming cost V 0 bases and J 4 bases, with 9 bases left between them. CDR3 length: 14 amino acids. Germline V gene sequence: CDR1 MNHEY, CDR2 SVGAGI. In nucleotides, the CDR3 is TGTGCCAGCAGTTACTCTCCGGGAGGCACTGAAGCTTTCTTT. Protein product: CASSYSPGGTEAFF.

This clonotype was seen a few times. The gene calls are TRBV11-1 and TRBJ2-1; D might be TRBD1 (5 bases). The CDR3 covers 15 residues. The germline V gene encodes CDR1 SGHAT and CDR2 FQDESV (reference sequence). Trimming took 6 bases from V and 0 from J, leaving 12 bases between them. The CDR3, as DNA: TGTGCCAGCAGTTCAGGGCAGAACTCCTACAATGAGCAGTTCTTC. Its protein product is CASSSGQNSYNEQFF.

This clonotype showed up just a few times. The V and J genes are TRBV6-6 and TRBJ2-5, with D possibly matching TRBD2 (6 bases). V was trimmed by 2 bases and J by 5 bases, leaving 18 bases between them. Per the germline V gene, CDR1 is MNHNY and CDR2 is SVGAGI (reference sequence). The CDR3 is made up of 16 amino acids. CDR3 in amino acids: CASSYDEGTLTETQYF. The CDR3 coding sequence is TGTGCCAGCAGTTACGATGAAGGGACTTTGACGGAGACCCAGTACTTC.

This chain joins TRBV10-3 and TRBJ2-7; D may be TRBD1 or TRBD2 (5 bases each). Trimming removed 2 bases from V and 6 bases from J, with 5 bases in between. The CDR3 covers 11 residues. Looked up from germline, CDR1 is ENHRY and CDR2 is SYGVKD. The CDR3 loop is CAISEGGEQYF. DNA for the CDR3: TGTGCCATCAGTGAGGGGGGCGAGCAGTACTTC.

This chain connects TRBV20-1 to TRBJ2-2; no clear D. The CDR3 has 16 amino acids. Trimming took 2 bases from V and 0 from J, leaving 13 bases between them. Per the germline V gene, CDR1 is DFQATT and CDR2 is SNEGSKA (reference sequence). The CDR3 reads CSARPRPFANTGELFF. The CDR3 DNA reads TGCAGTGCTAGACCCAGGCCATTCGCGAACACCGGGGAGCTGTTTTTT.

This chain connects TRBV6-6 to TRBJ2-4; the D gene is possibly TRBD2 (6 bases). The CDR3 is 15 amino acids. The germline gives CDR1 MNHNY, CDR2 SVGAGI (reference sequence). V lost 3 bases and J lost 3, with 12 bases in between. The CDR3 spells CASSYLGGDKNIQYF. Here the CDR3 DNA reads TGTGCCAGCAGTTATCTCGGAGGGGACAAAAACATTCAGTACTTC.

Of note for this clonotype: Compared with germline, one end of the junction differs, possibly owing to a read error. V and J are TRBV7-3 and TRBJ2-2; the D is unclear. The V gene's germline CDR1 is SGHTA and CDR2 FQGTGA. The CDR3 runs to 17 residues. The CDR3 coding sequence is TGTGCAAGCAGCTTATATCCCGAAACCTTAAACACCAGGGAGCTGTTTTTT. Translating it yields CASSLYPETLNTRELFF.

The chain has TRBV4-1 and TRBJ2-3; D is perhaps TRBD2 (6 bases). V was pared by 1 base and J by 4 bases, with 18 bases between. Germline V gene lookup returns CDR1 MGHRA and CDR2 YSYEKL. The CDR3 contains 17 residues. The CDR3 DNA is TGCGCCAGCAGCCAAGTTTGGGCTCGCGGGGAGGCAGATACGCAGTATTTT. Translation gives CASSQVWARGEADTQYF.

This clonotype came up many times. The V and J genes are TRBV7-6 and TRBJ1-3; TRBD1 matches 9 bases. The ends lost 3 bases at V and 3 bases at J; junction bases unmatched: 3. There are 15 residues in the CDR3. CDR1 is SGHVS and CDR2 is FNYEAQ in the germline V gene. The CDR3 bases are TGTGCCAGCAGCTTGGACAGGGGCGGTGGAAACACCATATATTTT. Residues: CASSLDRGGGNTIYF.

This clonotype was seen at least ten times. V gene TRBV7-8 combines with J gene TRBJ1-1; D unclear. Germline-derived CDR1 and CDR2 are SGHVS and FQNEAQ. The CDR3 totals 13 residues. The V and J ends lost 0 bases and 11 bases respectively, with 13 bases between them. As DNA, the CDR3 is TGTGCCAGCAGCTTAGCGACCTCCTTTGTCGCTTTCTTT. This sequence encodes CASSLATSFVAFF. Full variable domain (remainder filled in from reference TRBV7-8 and TRBJ1-1): GAGVSQSPRYKVAKRGQDVALRCDPISGHVSLFWYQQALGQGPEFLTYFQNEAQLDKSGLPSDRFFAERPEGSVSTLKIQRTQQEDSAVYLCASSLATSFVAFFGQGTRLTVV.

CDR3 protein: CASSPLRGAVDTEAFF. CDR3 bases: TGTGCCAGCTCACCCCTTAGGGGGGCAGTGGACACTGAAGCTTTCTTT. This sequence joins TRBV18 and TRBJ1-1; D may be TRBD1 (6 bases). Trimming took 3 bases from V and 3 from J, leaving 17 bases between them. The CDR3 contains 16 residues. Germline CDR1 is KGHSH and CDR2 is LQKENI.

This clonotype was found a few times. The chain has TRBV4-1 and TRBJ1-1; D gene unclear. V lost 0 bases, J lost 0 bases, and 17 bases lay in between. Germline values: CDR1 MGHRA, CDR2 YSYEKL. The CDR3 loop spans 18 amino acids. CDR3 residues: CASSQEGRVRALNTEAFF. CDR3 DNA: TGCGCCAGCAGCCAAGAAGGGAGGGTTAGAGCCCTGAACACTGAAGCTTTCTTT.

The chain carries TRBV7-2 and TRBJ1-4; a possible D gene is TRBD1 (5 bases). Trimming stripped 1 base from V and 6 bases from J, with 21 bases between. Germline lookup yields CDR1 SGHTA and CDR2 FQGNSA. CDR3 length: 18 amino acids. The CDR3 sequence: CASSLDSWSGGEDEKLFF. The CDR3 DNA reads as TGTGCCAGCAGCTTAGATTCATGGTCGGGGGGGGAAGATGAAAAACTGTTTTTT.

The sample holds a few counts of this clonotype. The chain carries TRBV3-1 and TRBJ2-5, with D uncertain. This CDR3 has 16 residues. Germline V gene sequence: CDR1 LGHDT, CDR2 YNNKEL (reference sequence). V shed 0 bases and J shed 4 bases, with 15 bases lying between them. DNA for the CDR3: TGTGCCAGCAGCCAAGATGAGCACCAGCTTGGAGAGACCCAGTACTTC. It yields the protein CASSQDEHQLGETQYF.

V is TRBV2 and J is TRBJ2-7; weak D call: TRBD1 (6 bases). The germline gives CDR1 SNHLY, CDR2 FYNNEI. Trimming took 1 base from V and 5 from J, leaving 15 bases between them. CDR3 length equals 15 residues. The CDR3 here is CASSEGGGGLNEQYF. In nucleotides, the CDR3 is TGTGCCAGCAGTGAAGGGGGTGGGGGCCTGAACGAGCAGTACTTC.

This clonotype was seen a few times. This chain joins TRBV6-5 and TRBJ1-2; no reliable D call. The CDR3 runs 16 residues. Per the germline V gene, CDR1 is MNHEY and CDR2 is SVGAGI. The germline V and J ends were trimmed by 0 bases and 5 bases, with 16 bases remaining between them. This chain's CDR3 is CASSYSRAGIPYGYTF. CDR3 nucleotide sequence: TGTGCCAGCAGTTACTCGAGGGCGGGCATCCCATATGGCTACACCTTC.

V gene TRBV19 combines with J gene TRBJ1-1; TRBD1 is a possible D gene (6 bases). The CDR3 length is 14 residues. V lost 4 bases and J lost 5, with 14 bases in between. Germline CDR1 and CDR2: LNHDA and SQIVND (reference sequence). CDR3: CASSSTGTGTEAFF. As DNA, the CDR3 is TGTGCCAGTAGTAGCACAGGGACTGGGACTGAAGCTTTCTTT.

This clonotype was counted a single time. This sequence joins TRBV12-3 or TRBV12-4 and TRBJ1-1; D not resolved. Trimming took 6 bases from V and 5 from J, leaving 10 bases between them. CDR3 length equals 12 residues. In DNA form, the CDR3 reads TGTGCCAGCAGCCTCTCACGTACTGAAGCTTTCTTT. Residues: CASSLSRTEAFF.

In this sample, this clonotype turned up once. The chain uses TRBV11-1 and TRBJ2-1; D is uncertain. This CDR3 has 13 amino acids. Germline CDR1 reads SGHAT; CDR2 reads FQDESV (reference sequence). V dropped 0 bases and J dropped 7 bases, with 7 bases sitting between them. The DNA of the CDR3 is TGTGCCAGCAGCTTAGCGCAGGCTAATGAGCAGTTCTTC. Translating it yields CASSLAQANEQFF.

This clonotype has a count of ten or more. This chain connects TRBV7-2 to TRBJ2-3; no firm D call. CDR1 and CDR2 from the germline V gene are SGHTA and FQGNSA. There are 15 residues in the CDR3. Trimming left V 1 base short and J 3 bases short, with 11 bases between. CDR3 in DNA: TGTGCCAGCAGCTTAGGTGCAGGAAGGACAGATACGCAGTATTTT. It is translated as CASSLGAGRTDTQYF.

V is TRBV5-4 and J is TRBJ2-1, with TRBD1 identical over 9 bases. The V and J ends lost 2 bases and 9 bases, in that order; junction bases with no gene match: 3. Germline V lookup: CDR1 SGHNT, CDR2 YYREEE (reference sequence). This CDR3 spans 13 amino acids. The CDR3 loop reads CASSFGQGFEQFF. CDR3 sequence (DNA): TGTGCCAGCAGCTTCGGACAGGGGTTTGAGCAGTTCTTC.

Many counts were recorded for this clonotype. The chain recombines TRBV24-1 with TRBJ2-1; 12 bases align to TRBD2. V shed 4 bases, J shed 0 bases, and the junction held 6 bases outside the gene matches. The length of the CDR3 is 18 residues. From germline, CDR1 is KGHDR and CDR2 SFDVKD. The CDR3: CATSETSGGHSSYNEQFF. The DNA of the CDR3 is TGTGCCACCAGTGAGACTAGCGGGGGACATAGCTCCTACAATGAGCAGTTCTTC.

J is TRBJ1-5 and V is TRBV7-9; 7 bases are shared with TRBD1. Germline V gives CDR1 SEHNR, CDR2 FQNEAQ (reference sequence). V lost 5 bases, J lost 3 bases, and 13 bases stayed unmatched. There are 17 residues in the CDR3. CDR3 in amino acids: CASSLPGTVINNQPQHF. As DNA, the CDR3 is TGTGCCAGCAGCCTACCCGGGACAGTAATTAACAATCAGCCCCAGCATTTT.